The T cell receptor beta chain under discussion was sequenced for a study of T cell responses to AZD1222 COVID-19 vaccine. Study-level results: CD4 TCRs linked to vaccination spanned spike, dominating at 160-218 and 743-854. Donors were mostly white British, more females; clonal diversity possibly underestimated. Baseline seropositivity characterized only a handful of AZD1222 recipients. Of spike-specific TCRs, nearly half reportedly target regions left unmutated in variants.

This clone has just a few counts. Its antigen is unknown. The CDR3 runs to 13 residues. Trimming removed 6 bases from V and 4 bases from J, with 15 bases in between. In germline, CDR1 is SQVTM, CDR2 ANQGSEA. Produced via immunoSEQ multiplex PCR; TCRdb's table is partial and in-frame only. The sample yields 140,000 to 150,000 clones, 80% to 95% seen once. V gene TRBV29-1 combines with J gene TRBJ1-2, with a possible D match to TRBD1 (6 bases). This receptor was obtained from an adult in good health. Material: peripheral blood, obtained on day 0 of AZD1222 vaccination. CDR3 DNA sequence: TGCAGCGTAGATAAACAGGGCGGCTATGGCTACACCTTC. Its translation: CSVDKQGGYGYTF.